This paragraph reports one T cell receptor beta chain. This CDR3 region has 13 residues. In germline, CDR1 is SGHAT, CDR2 FQNNGV. The J segment lost 4 bases and the V segment lost 4 bases, leaving 3 bases of the junction unmatched. The data were produced by immunoSEQ multiplex PCR, yet TCRdb's version contains in-frame clones alone and is incomplete. The table has 190,000 or so clones, more than 75% seen once; the top ten hold 2.7%. This sample is part of a study of blood T cell repertoires in COVID-19. In the study overall: Acute and convalescent COVID-19 specimens originated in the United States, Italy and Spain. T cells, B-cell-depleted T cells, or PBMCs supplied cDNA or gDNA.

Source material: peripheral blood. This receptor was taken from a man aged 40-49 years with active or convalescent COVID-19. This chain uses TRBV11-2 with TRBJ1-1, with 7 nucleotides matching TRBD1. The CDR3 sequence is CASSSHRGTEAFF. The CDR3 nucleotides are TGTGCCAGCAGCTCTCACAGGGGCACTGAAGCTTTCTTT.